A selection of T cell receptor beta chains follows, all from one sample in a study of CD8 T cells in Susac syndrome. TCRdb used MiXCR to reprocess the immunoSEQ multiplex PCR reads, holding one entry per CDR3 protein. Found here are tens of thousands of distinct CDR3 sequences, 90% to 95% of them singletons; the top ten hold less than 0.55%. Sequencing input: CD8+ T cells from PBMCs. Receptor source: a human donor in good health. CDR3s leave out the opening cysteine and the closing phenylalanine or tryptophan. Fields, in order: V gene, J gene, CDR3 protein.

TRBV14,TRBJ2-1,ASSQDRGLSNEQF
TRBV4-1,TRBJ2-7,ASSQDPVWTGTYEQY
TRBV6-5,TRBJ2-3,ASSSPGLAGGPDTQY
TRBV10-3,TRBJ2-2,AISEPPTLGLDTGELF
TRBV12-3/TRBV12-4,TRBJ1-4,ASSWSGRREKLF
TRBV3-1,TRBJ1-2,ASSRAGTGFIYGYT
TRBV2,TRBJ2-1,ASSDVARGHLYNEQF
TRBV15,TRBJ2-3,ATSGRDFNTDTQY
TRBV7-8,TRBJ1-1,ASRPPGTEAF
TRBV29-1,TRBJ2-2,SVIKPNTGELF
TRBV4-1,TRBJ2-1,ASSPRVGWGQF
TRBV27,TRBJ1-3,ASSSGTGPFRGNTIY
TRBV4-1,TRBJ2-7,ASSQPRGGNSYEQY